Presented here are 26 T cell receptor beta chains from one specimen sequenced in a study of OX40 agonist ivuxolimab in advanced cancers. Libraries were prepared by immunoSEQ multiplex PCR; TCRdb keeps only in-frame clonotypes and omits some of them. This repertoire shows approximately 90,000 clones, around 85% found once; its top ten account for 3% to 4%. Source: CD4+ or CD8+ T cells sorted from blood, taken in a trial of the OX40 agonist ivuxolimab. The receptors here all came from an adult with an advanced solid tumor such as melanoma, head and neck, liver or kidney cancer.

The chain combines TRBV10-3 with TRBJ2-1; 14 bases align to TRBD2. With 8 bases clipped from V and 7 bases from J, the junction kept 10 bases outside the gene matches. Germline-derived CDR1 and CDR2 are ENHRY and SYGVKD. CDR3 size: 16 residues. The CDR3 DNA follows: TGTGCCATCGCCAGTGGGACTAGCGGGAGCCAGAATGAGCAGTTCTTC. It codes for CAIASGTSGSQNEQFF.

This chain joins TRBV11-3 and TRBJ2-7; D is unclear. Trimming removed 4 bases from V and 8 bases from J, with 15 bases in between. Germline CDR1 is SGHNT and CDR2 is YENEEA. This CDR3 has 13 amino acids. The chain's CDR3 is CASSSRNDGKQYF. Written as DNA, the CDR3 is TGTGCCAGCAGCTCCCGAAATGATGGGAAGCAGTACTTC. Full variable domain (outside the CDR3, taken from reference TRBV11-3 and TRBJ2-7): EAGVVQSPRYKIIEKKQPVAFWCNPISGHNTLYWYLQNLGQGPELLIRYENEEAVDDSQLPKDRFSAERLKGVDSTLKIQPAELGDSAVYLCASSSRNDGKQYFGPGTRLTVT.

A word on this clone: This same CDR3 is encoded by further DNA sequences in the sample. This chain links TRBV30 with TRBJ2-3; D not resolved. This CDR3 is built from 11 residues. The germline V gene encodes CDR1 GTSNPN and CDR2 SVGIG (reference sequence). Between the trimmed V and J ends, which lost 2 bases and 5 bases, there was a span of 5 bases. Here the CDR3 reads CAWSPRDTQYF. The CDR3 DNA follows: TGTGCCTGGAGTCCCCGAGATACGCAGTATTTT.

The V and J genes are TRBV2 and TRBJ2-7; 12 bases line up with TRBD2. Per the germline V gene, CDR1 is SNHLY and CDR2 is FYNNEI. V shed 5 bases, J shed 2 bases, and the junction held 4 bases outside the gene matches. CDR3 size: 15 residues. CDR3 sequence: CASSLGLAGPYEQYF. The CDR3 DNA follows: TGTGCCAGCAGTCTTGGACTAGCGGGGCCCTACGAGCAGTACTTC.

The gene calls are TRBV5-6 and TRBJ2-5; 13 nucleotides match TRBD2. There are 15 residues in the CDR3. Germline CDR1 is SGHDT and CDR2 is YYEEEE. V lost 4 bases and J lost 5; bases outside the gene matches: 5. The chain's CDR3 is CASSLGTSGTETQYF. The CDR3 bases are TGTGCCAGCAGCCTCGGGACTAGCGGGACGGAGACCCAGTACTTC.

The chain couples TRBV6-5 to TRBJ2-3; D is undetermined. The CDR3 totals 13 residues. V gave up 2 bases and J gave up 3 bases, with 6 bases separating them. Germline V gene lookup returns CDR1 MNHEY and CDR2 SVGAGI. The CDR3: CASSYEGTDTQYF. In DNA, the CDR3 is TGTGCCAGCAGTTACGAAGGGACAGATACGCAGTATTTT.

The genes are TRBV7-8 and TRBJ2-6; D not certain. V was clipped by 5 bases and J by 2 bases, with 7 bases between them. Germline CDR1 SGHVS, CDR2 FQNEAQ. This CDR3 has 14 amino acids. The chain's CDR3 is CASSRFPGANVLTF. The DNA of the CDR3 is TGTGCCAGCAGCCGGTTCCCTGGGGCCAACGTCCTGACTTTC. Variable domain in full (rest from reference TRBV7-8 and TRBJ2-6): GAGVSQSPRYKVAKRGQDVALRCDPISGHVSLFWYQQALGQGPEFLTYFQNEAQLDKSGLPSDRFFAERPEGSVSTLKIQRTQQEDSAVYLCASSRFPGANVLTFGAGSRLTVL.

This chain uses TRBV30 with TRBJ2-7; 7 bases match TRBD2. The CDR3 is 19 residues long. Germline V gives CDR1 GTSNPN, CDR2 SVGIG (reference sequence). J lost 0 bases, V lost 5 bases, and 22 bases had no gene match. The CDR3 nucleotides read TGTGCCTGGGGGCCCCCGAGGCGCAGGCTCGGGAGGACCTCCTACGAGCAGTACTTC. Its translation: CAWGPPRRRLGRTSYEQYF.

This clone showed up just once. V and J are TRBV14 and TRBJ1-3, with D hard to call. Germline V CDR1 and CDR2: SGHDN, FVKESK. The CDR3 has 13 amino acids. The V and J ends lost 1 base and 7 bases respectively, with 8 bases between them. The CDR3 here is CASSQGVQNTIYF. The CDR3 nucleotides are TGTGCCAGCAGCCAAGGGGTCCAGAACACCATATATTTT.

V is TRBV4-1 and J is TRBJ2-6; D uncertain. The V end lost 4 bases, the J end lost 1 base, and 8 bases lay between the germline ends. Germline V lookup: CDR1 MGHRA, CDR2 YSYEKL. The CDR3 has 15 amino acids. CDR3 region: CASSLTSSGANVLTF. The CDR3 DNA follows: TGCGCCAGCAGCCTAACGTCGTCTGGGGCCAACGTCCTGACTTTC.

The chain employs TRBV15 and TRBJ2-7; TRBD1 agrees at 9 bases. The CDR3 covers 14 residues. CDR1 LNHNV and CDR2 YYDKDF come from the germline V gene (reference sequence). Trimming took 4 bases from V and 4 from J; bases not matched to a gene: 5. CDR3 nucleotide sequence: TGTGCCACCAGCACCTTGGACAGGGGTTACGAGCAGTACTTC. It encodes CATSTLDRGYEQYF.

The gene calls are TRBV5-1 and TRBJ1-1, with TRBD1 matching 9 bases. This CDR3 is built from 14 residues. The junction had 4 bases not matched to a gene; V was cut back by 3 bases and J by 4 bases. Germline V gene lookup returns CDR1 SGHRS and CDR2 YFSETQ. CDR3 sequence: CASSYWDRVTEAFF. As DNA, the CDR3 is TGCGCCAGCAGCTACTGGGACAGGGTCACTGAAGCTTTCTTT.

The CDR3 is CASSSLPRGGELFF. Here the CDR3 DNA reads TGTGCCAGCAGTTCCCTCCCCCGGGGCGGGGAGCTGTTTTTT. V is TRBV27 and J is TRBJ2-2, with TRBD2 as a possible D gene (5 bases). The V gene's germline CDR1 is MNHEY and CDR2 SMNVEV (reference sequence). The CDR3 has 14 residues. With 4 bases removed from V and 7 bases from J, the gap between germline ends came to 13 bases.

This clone has more than one count but fewer than ten. This chain links TRBV27 with TRBJ2-7, with D possibly TRBD1 on 5 matching bases. The length of the CDR3 is 14 residues. The ends were cut back, 8 bases at V and 2 bases at J, with 16 bases in the middle. The V gene's germline CDR1 is MNHEY and CDR2 SMNVEV (reference sequence). In DNA form, the CDR3 reads TGTGCCAGCTCCCCCCAGGGAACCACCTACGAGCAGTACTTC. Translating gives CASSPQGTTYEQYF.

The chain joins TRBV9 to TRBJ2-3; TRBD1 is a possible D gene (6 bases). Germline V CDR1 and CDR2: SGDLS, YYNGEE. The CDR3 extends over 15 amino acids. V lost 4 bases, J lost 5 bases, and 17 bases lay in between. The CDR3 is CASSPQGGQGDTQYF. The CDR3 nucleotides read TGTGCCAGCAGCCCACAGGGCGGGCAAGGAGATACGCAGTATTTT.

This chain links TRBV7-8 with TRBJ2-6; 7 bases match TRBD1. Germline CDR1 SGHVS, CDR2 FQNEAQ. V was clipped by 5 bases and J by 2 bases; unmatched bases: 6. This CDR3 has 16 amino acids. The CDR3 reads CASSLYRGAGANVLTF. CDR3 coding DNA: TGTGCCAGCAGCCTCTACAGGGGTGCTGGGGCCAACGTCCTGACTTTC.

The rearrangement uses TRBV30 and TRBJ1-1; D remains ambiguous. Germline CDR1 is GTSNPN and CDR2 is SVGIG (reference sequence). The CDR3 spans 12 residues. V was cut by 0 bases and J by 5 bases, with 7 bases left in between. CDR3 coding DNA: TGTGCCTGGAGTGTATTAATGACTGAAGCTTTCTTT. It is translated as CAWSVLMTEAFF.

In its sample, this clone was seen a few times. In the same sample, other DNA sequences code for this CDR3. The gene calls are TRBV7-9 and TRBJ1-5; D not resolved. This CDR3 spans 12 amino acids. CDR1 is SEHNR, CDR2 FQNEAQ, per germline (reference sequence). V lost 1 base and J 7 bases, leaving 5 bases between the germline ends. The CDR3 sequence is CASSLGTQPQHF. The CDR3 coding sequence is TGTGCCAGCAGCTTAGGGACCCAGCCCCAGCATTTT.

The chain has TRBV5-1 and TRBJ2-3; 7 bases are a match to TRBD1. CDR1 and CDR2 (germline): SGHRS, YFSETQ. The length of the CDR3 is 17 residues. After removal of 1 base from V and 2 bases from J, the junction contained 10 bases not matched to a gene. Written as DNA, the CDR3 is TGCGCCAGCAGCTTGCGAGAAAGGGGGCGAACCACAGATACGCAGTATTTT. Protein sequence: CASSLRERGRTTDTQYF.

The chain links TRBV2 to TRBJ2-5; D is unclear. The CDR3 runs to 14 residues. Between the trimmed V and J ends, which lost 5 bases and 5 bases, there was a span of 15 bases. Germline V gives CDR1 SNHLY, CDR2 FYNNEI. The chain's CDR3 is CASSFDEGRETQYF. For the CDR3, the DNA is TGTGCCAGCAGTTTTGACGAAGGTCGGGAGACCCAGTACTTC.

This clone occurred a few times. The V call is TRBV19, the J call TRBJ2-3, with TRBD2 matching 9 bases. The CDR3 runs 16 residues. Losses at the gene ends were 4 bases for V and 6 bases for J; bases not matched to a gene: 11. The germline V gene encodes CDR1 LNHDA and CDR2 SQIVND (reference sequence). CDR3 protein: CASSTSRLAVTDTQYF. The CDR3 DNA follows: TGTGCCAGTAGTACGTCTCGACTAGCGGTCACGGATACGCAGTATTTT. Full variable domain (rest looked up from reference TRBV19 and TRBJ2-3): DGGITQSPKYLFRKEGQNVTLSCEQNLNHDAMYWYRQDPGQGLRLIYYSQIVNDFQKGDIAEGYSVSREKKESFPLTVTSAQKNPTAFYLCASSTSRLAVTDTQYFGPGTRLTVL.

This clone is a singleton in its sample. The chain recombines TRBV6-1 with TRBJ2-3, with D tentatively TRBD1 or TRBD2 (6 bases each). The CDR3 is 17 residues long. Between the trimmed V and J ends, which lost 4 bases and 4 bases, there was a span of 21 bases. In germline, CDR1 is MNHNS, CDR2 SASEGT. CDR3 DNA: TGTGCCAGCAGTGGAGCCACAGGGAGGATTGGGCCAGATACGCAGTATTTT. It yields the protein CASSGATGRIGPDTQYF.

The V gene is TRBV7-9, the J gene TRBJ1-4, with D possibly matching TRBD1 (5 bases). CDR3 size: 16 residues. Germline CDR1 reads SEHNR; CDR2 reads FQNEAQ (reference sequence). V lost 1 base to trimming and J lost 8 bases, with 17 bases between them. DNA of the CDR3: TGTGCCAGCAGCTTAGACGATGGGGCCTTTCGGGAAAAACTGTTTTTT. It is translated as CASSLDDGAFREKLFF. The full variable domain, with the rest looked up from reference TRBV7-9 and TRBJ1-4, is DTGVSQNPRHKITKRGQNVTFRCDPISEHNRLYWYRQTLGQGPEFLTYFQNEAQLEKSRLLSDRFSAERPKGSFSTLEIQRTEQGDSAMYLCASSLDDGAFREKLFFGSGTQLSVL.

This sequence joins TRBV5-1 and TRBJ2-1, with D unclear. This CDR3 contains 16 residues. Germline lookup yields CDR1 SGHRS and CDR2 YFSETQ. Trimming stripped 3 bases from V and 0 bases from J, with 13 bases between. DNA for the CDR3: TGCGCCAGCAGCTCCTTTACACCCAGCTCCTACAATGAGCAGTTCTTC. Its translation: CASSSFTPSSYNEQFF.

CDR3 residues: CAWRIPLAGYEQYF. The CDR3 region has the DNA TGTGCCTGGCGGATCCCTCTGGCGGGCTACGAGCAGTACTTC. The chain carries TRBV30 and TRBJ2-7, with D maybe TRBD2 (5 bases). Trimming removed 5 bases from V and 3 bases from J, with 17 bases in between. Germline V lookup: CDR1 GTSNPN, CDR2 SVGIG (reference sequence). The CDR3 sequence is 14 residues long.

This chain links TRBV9 with TRBJ2-5, with a possible D match to TRBD2 (5 bases). Deletions cut 4 bases from V and 4 bases from J, with 17 bases between. The CDR3 loop spans 15 amino acids. CDR1 is SGDLS, CDR2 YYNGEE, per germline. The CDR3 region is CASSPAEGVGETQYF. CDR3 DNA: TGTGCCAGCAGCCCCGCAGAGGGAGTGGGAGAGACCCAGTACTTC.